This T cell receptor beta chain derives from a study of CD8 T cells in Susac syndrome. FACS was used to enrich TEMRA cells, whereas the CD8+ and CD4+ T cells were obtained by negative isolation. It was with random hexamers that roughly 0.45 to 1 ug RNA was reverse transcribed. Coverage of TCR beta CDR3 amplification by immunoSEQ multiplex PCR extended to 54 Vbeta and 13 Jbeta. One entry per CDR3 protein, called by TCRdb with MiXCR from the immunoSEQ multiplex PCR reads. Of about 430,000 distinct CDR3 sequences in the sample, approximately 85% were seen once. The germline V gene has CDR1 MNHEY and CDR2 SMNVEV (reference sequence). With V trimmed by 5 bases and J by 6 bases, 11 bases remained unmatched. This CDR3 has 16 residues.

The specimen was CD8+ T cells from PBMCs. This clonotype originated in a human donor with multiple sclerosis. The V call is TRBV27, the J call TRBJ2-2, with 8 bases matching TRBD1. CDR3 loop: CASSLSGQGIAGELFF. The CDR3 nucleotides are TGTGCCAGCAGTCTCAGCGGACAGGGTATAGCCGGGGAGCTGTTTTTT.